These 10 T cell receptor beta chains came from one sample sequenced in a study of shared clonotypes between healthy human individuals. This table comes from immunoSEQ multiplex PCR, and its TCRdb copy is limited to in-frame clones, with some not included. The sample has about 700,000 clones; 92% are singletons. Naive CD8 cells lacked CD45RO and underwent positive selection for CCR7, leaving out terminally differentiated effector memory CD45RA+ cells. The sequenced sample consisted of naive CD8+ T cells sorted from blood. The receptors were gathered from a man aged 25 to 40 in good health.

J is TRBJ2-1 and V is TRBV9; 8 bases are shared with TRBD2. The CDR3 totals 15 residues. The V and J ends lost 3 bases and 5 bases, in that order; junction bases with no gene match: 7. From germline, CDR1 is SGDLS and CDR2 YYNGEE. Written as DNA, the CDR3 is TGTGCCAGCAGCGATACGGGACTAGTAAACAATGAGCAGTTCTTC. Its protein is CASSDTGLVNNEQFF.

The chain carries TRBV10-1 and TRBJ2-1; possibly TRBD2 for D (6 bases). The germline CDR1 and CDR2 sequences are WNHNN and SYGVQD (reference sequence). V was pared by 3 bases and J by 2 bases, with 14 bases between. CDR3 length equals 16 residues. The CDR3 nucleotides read TGCGCCAGCAGTGACCAAGGCGCGGGACCCTACAATGAGCAGTTCTTC. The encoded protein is CASSDQGAGPYNEQFF.

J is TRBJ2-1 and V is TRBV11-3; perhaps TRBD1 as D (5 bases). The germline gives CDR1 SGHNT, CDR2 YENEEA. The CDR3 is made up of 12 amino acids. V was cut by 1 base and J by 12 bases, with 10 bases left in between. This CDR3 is CASSLVDTGQFF. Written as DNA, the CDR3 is TGTGCCAGCAGCTTAGTGGACACTGGGCAGTTCTTC. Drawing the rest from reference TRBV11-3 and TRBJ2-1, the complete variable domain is EAGVVQSPRYKIIEKKQPVAFWCNPISGHNTLYWYLQNLGQGPELLIRYENEEAVDDSQLPKDRFSAERLKGVDSTLKIQPAELGDSAVYLCASSLVDTGQFFGPGTRLTVL.

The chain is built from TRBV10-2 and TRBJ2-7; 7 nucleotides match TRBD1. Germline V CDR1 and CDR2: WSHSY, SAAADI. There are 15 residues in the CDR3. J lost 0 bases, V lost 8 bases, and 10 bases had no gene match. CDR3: CASLVSTGSSYEQYF. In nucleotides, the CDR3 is TGCGCCAGCCTGGTTTCGACAGGGAGCTCCTACGAGCAGTACTTC.

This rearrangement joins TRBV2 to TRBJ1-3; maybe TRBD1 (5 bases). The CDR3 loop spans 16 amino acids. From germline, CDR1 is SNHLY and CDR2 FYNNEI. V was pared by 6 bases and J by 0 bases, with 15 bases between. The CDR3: CASRALPGGSGNTIYF. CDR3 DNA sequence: TGTGCCAGCAGGGCACTCCCCGGGGGCTCTGGAAACACCATATATTTT. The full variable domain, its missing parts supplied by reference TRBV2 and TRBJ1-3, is EPEVTQTPSHQVTQMGQEVILRCVPISNHLYFYWYRQILGQKVEFLVSFYNNEISEKSEIFDDQFSVERPDGSNFTLKIRSTKLEDSAMYFCASRALPGGSGNTIYFGEGSWLTVV.

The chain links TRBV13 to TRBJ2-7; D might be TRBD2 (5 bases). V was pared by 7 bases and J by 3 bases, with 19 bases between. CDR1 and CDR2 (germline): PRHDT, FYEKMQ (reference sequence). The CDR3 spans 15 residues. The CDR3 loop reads CASTPSGVENYEQYF. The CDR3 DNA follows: TGTGCCAGCACCCCCTCCGGGGTCGAAAACTACGAGCAGTACTTC.

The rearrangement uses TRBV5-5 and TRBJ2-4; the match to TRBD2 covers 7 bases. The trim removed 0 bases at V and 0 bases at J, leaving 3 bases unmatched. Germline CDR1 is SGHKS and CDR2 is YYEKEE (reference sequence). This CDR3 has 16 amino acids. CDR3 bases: TGTGCCAGCAGCTTGGTCGCGGGAGTAGCCAAAAACATTCAGTACTTC. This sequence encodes CASSLVAGVAKNIQYF. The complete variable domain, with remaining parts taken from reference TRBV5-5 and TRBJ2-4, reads DAGVTQSPTHLIKTRGQQVTLRCSPISGHKSVSWYQQVLGQGPQFIFQYYEKEERGRGNFPDRFSARQFPNYSSELNVNALLLGDSALYLCASSLVAGVAKNIQYFGAGTRLSVL.

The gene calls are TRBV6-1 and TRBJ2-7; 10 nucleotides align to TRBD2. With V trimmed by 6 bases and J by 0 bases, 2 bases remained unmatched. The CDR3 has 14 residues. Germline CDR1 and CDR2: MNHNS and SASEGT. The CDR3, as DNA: TGTGCCAGCAGCCCTAGCGGGAGCTCCTACGAGCAGTACTTC. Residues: CASSPSGSSYEQYF.

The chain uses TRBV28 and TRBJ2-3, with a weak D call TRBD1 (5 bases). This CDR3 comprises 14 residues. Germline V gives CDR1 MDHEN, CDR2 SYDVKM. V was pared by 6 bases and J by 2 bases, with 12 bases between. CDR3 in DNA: TGTGCCAGCAGAACTGACAGTAACACAGATACGCAGTATTTT. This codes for CASRTDSNTDTQYF.

The CDR3 DNA is TGTGCCAGCAGACCGTCGGGAGCGGGGGTCCTGCCTTCTGGGGCCAACGTCCTGACTTTC. Its protein is CASRPSGAGVLPSGANVLTF. This rearrangement joins TRBV7-8 to TRBJ2-6, with 8 nucleotides matching TRBD2. The trim removed 6 bases at V and 1 base at J, leaving 17 bases unmatched. CDR1 is SGHVS and CDR2 is FQNEAQ in the germline V gene. This CDR3 spans 20 amino acids.